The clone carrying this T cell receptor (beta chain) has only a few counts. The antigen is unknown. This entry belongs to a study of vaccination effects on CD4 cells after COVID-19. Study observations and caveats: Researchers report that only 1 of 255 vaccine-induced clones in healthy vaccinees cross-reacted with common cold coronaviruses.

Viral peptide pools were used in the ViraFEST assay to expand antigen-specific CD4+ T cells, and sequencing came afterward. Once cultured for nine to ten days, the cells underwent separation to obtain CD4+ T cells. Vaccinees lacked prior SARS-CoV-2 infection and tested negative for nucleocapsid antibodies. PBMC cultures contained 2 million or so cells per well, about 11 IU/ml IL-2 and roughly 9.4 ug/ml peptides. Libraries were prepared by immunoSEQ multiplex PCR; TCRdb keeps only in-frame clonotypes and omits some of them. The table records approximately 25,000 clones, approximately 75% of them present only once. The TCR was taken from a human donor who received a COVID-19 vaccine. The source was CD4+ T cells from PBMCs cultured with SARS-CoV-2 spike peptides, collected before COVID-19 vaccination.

The CDR3 region is CASSLGGTANTEAFF. In DNA, the CDR3 is TGTGCCAGCAGCCTAGGCGGGACAGCGAACACTGAAGCTTTCTTT. The chain uses TRBV2 and TRBJ1-1, with 7 bases matching TRBD1. This CDR3 comprises 15 residues. The germline V gene encodes CDR1 SNHLY and CDR2 FYNNEI. V shed 6 bases and J 1 base; nucleotides not matched to a gene: 8.